The present T cell receptor beta chain was sequenced within a study of cytomegalovirus exposure and HLA in healthy donors. General study results and limits: Analysis was performed later, and it showed HLA-associated TCR beta chains to be more clonally expanded than equally common others. Previously analyzed data showed that most TCR beta V segments were productive at a frequency of about 87% or about 30%.

PCR involved 60 Vbeta and 13 Jbeta primers. Libraries were prepared by immunoSEQ multiplex PCR; TCRdb keeps only in-frame clonotypes and omits some of them. Among 96,000 or so clones listed, around 79% were seen once. This clone appeared a few times. Its antigen is not identified. This receptor was taken from a female donor in good health and CMV-seropositive. Sequenced material: PBMCs.

The CDR3 DNA sequence: TGTGCCAGCAGCTTGTGGGACAGGGGAGGTAATTCACCCCTCCACTTT. Amino acids: CASSLWDRGGNSPLHF. The chain combines TRBV5-6 with TRBJ1-6, with 10 bases lining up with TRBD1. The CDR3 is 16 amino acids. V lost 1 base, J lost 6 bases, and 4 bases stayed unmatched. CDR1 SGHDT and CDR2 YYEEEE come from the germline V gene.